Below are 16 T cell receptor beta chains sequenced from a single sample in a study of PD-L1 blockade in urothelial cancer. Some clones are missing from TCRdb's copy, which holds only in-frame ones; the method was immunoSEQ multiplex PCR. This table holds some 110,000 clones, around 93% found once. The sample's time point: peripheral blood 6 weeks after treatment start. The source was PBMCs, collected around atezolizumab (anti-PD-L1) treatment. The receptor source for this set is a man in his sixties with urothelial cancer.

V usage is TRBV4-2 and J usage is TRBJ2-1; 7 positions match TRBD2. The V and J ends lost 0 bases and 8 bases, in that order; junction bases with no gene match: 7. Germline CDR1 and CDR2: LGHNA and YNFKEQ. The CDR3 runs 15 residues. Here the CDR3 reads CASSQDWGGRDEQFF. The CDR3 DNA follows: TGTGCCAGCAGCCAAGATTGGGGAGGGCGGGATGAGCAGTTCTTC.

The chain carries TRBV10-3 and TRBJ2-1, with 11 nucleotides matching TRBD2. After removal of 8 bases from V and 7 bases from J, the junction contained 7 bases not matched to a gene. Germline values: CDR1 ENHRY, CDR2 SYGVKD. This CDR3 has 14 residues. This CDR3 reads CAISGLAGANEQFF. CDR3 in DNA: TGTGCCATCTCTGGACTAGCGGGTGCAAATGAGCAGTTCTTC.

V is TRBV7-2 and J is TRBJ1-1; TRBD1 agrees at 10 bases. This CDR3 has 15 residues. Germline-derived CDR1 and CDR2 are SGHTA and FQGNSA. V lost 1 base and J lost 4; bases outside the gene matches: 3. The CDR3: CASSLGTGGTTEAFF. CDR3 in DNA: TGTGCCAGCAGCTTAGGGACAGGGGGGACCACTGAAGCTTTCTTT.

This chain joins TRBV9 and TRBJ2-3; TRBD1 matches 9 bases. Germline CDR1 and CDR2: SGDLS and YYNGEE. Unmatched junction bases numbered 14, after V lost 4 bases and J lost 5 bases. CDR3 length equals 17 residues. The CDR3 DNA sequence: TGTGCCAGCAGCCCAAACAGGGGGCATAGAGAGGGAGATACGCAGTATTTT. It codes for CASSPNRGHREGDTQYF.

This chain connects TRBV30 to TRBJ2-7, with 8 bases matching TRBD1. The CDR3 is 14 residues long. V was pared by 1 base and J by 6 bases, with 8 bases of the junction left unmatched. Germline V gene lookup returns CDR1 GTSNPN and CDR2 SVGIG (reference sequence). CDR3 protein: CAWSGRGRGPEQYF. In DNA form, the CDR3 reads TGTGCCTGGAGTGGCAGGGGGCGCGGTCCCGAGCAGTACTTC.

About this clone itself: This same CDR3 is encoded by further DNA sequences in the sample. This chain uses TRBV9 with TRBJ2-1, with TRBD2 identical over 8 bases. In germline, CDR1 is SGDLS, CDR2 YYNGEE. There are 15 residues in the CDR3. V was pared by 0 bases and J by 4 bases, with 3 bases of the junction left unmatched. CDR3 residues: CASSVAGGPYNEQFF. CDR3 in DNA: TGTGCCAGCAGCGTAGCGGGGGGGCCTTACAATGAGCAGTTCTTC.

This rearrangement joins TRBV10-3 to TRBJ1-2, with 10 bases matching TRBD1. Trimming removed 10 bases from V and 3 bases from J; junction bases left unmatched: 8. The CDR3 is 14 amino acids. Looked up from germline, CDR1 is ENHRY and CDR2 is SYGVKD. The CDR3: CASRRQGADYGYTF. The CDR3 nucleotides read TGTGCCAGTCGACGACAGGGGGCGGACTATGGCTACACCTTC.

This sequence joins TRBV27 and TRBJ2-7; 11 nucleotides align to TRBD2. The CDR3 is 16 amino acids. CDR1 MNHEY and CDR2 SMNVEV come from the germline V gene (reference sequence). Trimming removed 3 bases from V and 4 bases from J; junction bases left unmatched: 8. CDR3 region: CASSFHLTSGKYEQYF. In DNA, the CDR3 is TGTGCCAGCAGTTTTCATCTGACTAGCGGGAAATACGAGCAGTACTTC.

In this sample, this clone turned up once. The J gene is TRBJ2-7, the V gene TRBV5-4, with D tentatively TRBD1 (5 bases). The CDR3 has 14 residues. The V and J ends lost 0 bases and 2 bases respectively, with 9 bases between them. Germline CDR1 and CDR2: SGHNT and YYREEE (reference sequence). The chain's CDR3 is CASSLDPGTYEQYF. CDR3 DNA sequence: TGTGCCAGCAGCTTGGACCCAGGGACCTACGAGCAGTACTTC.

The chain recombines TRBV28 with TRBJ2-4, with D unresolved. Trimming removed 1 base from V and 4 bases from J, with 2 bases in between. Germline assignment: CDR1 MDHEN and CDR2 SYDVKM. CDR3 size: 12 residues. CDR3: CASSLSKNIQYF. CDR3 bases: TGTGCCAGCAGTTTATCAAAAAACATTCAGTACTTC. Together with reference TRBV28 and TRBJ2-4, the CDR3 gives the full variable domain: DVKVTQSSRYLVKRTGEKVFLECVQDMDHENMFWYRQDPGLGLRLIYFSYDVKMKEKGDIPEGYSVSREKKERFSLILESASTNQTSMYLCASSLSKNIQYFGAGTRLSVL.

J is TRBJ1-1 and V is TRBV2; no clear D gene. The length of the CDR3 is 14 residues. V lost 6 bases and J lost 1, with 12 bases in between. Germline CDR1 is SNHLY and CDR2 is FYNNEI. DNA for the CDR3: TGTGCCAGCAGGGATAGACGGGAGAACACTGAAGCTTTCTTT. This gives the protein CASRDRRENTEAFF.

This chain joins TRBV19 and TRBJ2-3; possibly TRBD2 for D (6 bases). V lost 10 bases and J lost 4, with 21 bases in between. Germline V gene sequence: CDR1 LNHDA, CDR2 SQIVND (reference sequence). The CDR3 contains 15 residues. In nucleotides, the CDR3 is TGTGCCACCAAGACCGCCCGGGGGACGGCAGATACGCAGTATTTT. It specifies CATKTARGTADTQYF.

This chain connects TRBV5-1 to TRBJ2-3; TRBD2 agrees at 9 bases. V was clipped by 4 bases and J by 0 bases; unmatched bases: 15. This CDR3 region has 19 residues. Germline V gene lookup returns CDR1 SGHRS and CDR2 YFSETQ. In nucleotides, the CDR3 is TGCGCCAGCAGCCTCGGGGGGTCCAGCGGGGGGACTAGCACAGATACGCAGTATTTT. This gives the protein CASSLGGSSGGTSTDTQYF.

The CDR3 protein is CASKFPGDETQYF. The CDR3, as DNA: TGTGCCAGCAAATTCCCGGGGGATGAGACCCAGTACTTC. The chain recombines TRBV5-4 with TRBJ2-5; maybe TRBD2 (6 bases). Germline CDR1 and CDR2: SGHNT and YYREEE (reference sequence). V lost 6 bases, J lost 5 bases, and 14 bases lay in between. The CDR3 consists of 13 residues. The whole variable domain, filled in from reference TRBV5-4 and TRBJ2-5, reads ETGVTQSPTHLIKTRGQQVTLRCSSQSGHNTVSWYQQALGQGPQFIFQYYREEENGRGNFPPRFSGLQFPNYSSELNVNALELDDSALYLCASKFPGDETQYFGPGTRLLVL.

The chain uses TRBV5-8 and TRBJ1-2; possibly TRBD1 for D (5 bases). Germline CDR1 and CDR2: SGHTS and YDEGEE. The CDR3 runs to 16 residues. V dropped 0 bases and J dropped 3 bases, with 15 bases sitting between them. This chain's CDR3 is CASSLGTDSDDYGYTF. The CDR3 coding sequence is TGTGCCAGCAGCTTGGGGACCGACAGTGATGACTATGGCTACACCTTC.

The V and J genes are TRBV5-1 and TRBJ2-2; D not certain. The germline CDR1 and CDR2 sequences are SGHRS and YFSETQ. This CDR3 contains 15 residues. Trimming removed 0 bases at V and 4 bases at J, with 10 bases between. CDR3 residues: CASSLGPGGTGELFF. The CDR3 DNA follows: TGCGCCAGCAGCTTGGGTCCGGGTGGCACCGGGGAGCTGTTTTTT.